The next 28 T cell receptor beta chains were all read from a single sample in a study of T cell changes during pregnancy in multiple sclerosis. Some clones are missing from TCRdb's copy, which holds only in-frame ones; the method was immunoSEQ multiplex PCR. This sample has about 64,000 clones, with less than 95% found just once. This specimen consisted of peripheral blood, obtained in the third trimester of pregnancy. The origin of the receptors is a female donor in good health, enrolled as a control in a pregnancy study.

The gene calls are TRBV7-8 and TRBJ1-5, with a weak D call TRBD1 (5 bases). Germline CDR1 reads SGHVS; CDR2 reads FQNEAQ. This CDR3 has 17 residues. V was clipped by 1 base and J by 3 bases, with 16 bases between them. The CDR3 nucleotides are TGTGCCAGCAGCTTAGGGGGCCGTCAGGCTAACAATCAGCCCCAGCATTTT. Translating it yields CASSLGGRQANNQPQHF.

CDR3 sequence reads: CASSAISQETQYF. The CDR3 region has the DNA TGTGCCAGTAGTGCGATTAGCCAAGAGACCCAGTACTTC. The chain carries TRBV19 and TRBJ2-5; D uncertain. The germline gives CDR1 LNHDA, CDR2 SQIVND (reference sequence). CDR3 size: 13 residues. V lost 5 bases to trimming and J lost 1 base, with 8 bases between them. Variable domain in full (rest from reference TRBV19 and TRBJ2-5): DGGITQSPKYLFRKEGQNVTLSCEQNLNHDAMYWYRQDPGQGLRLIYYSQIVNDFQKGDIAEGYSVSREKKESFPLTVTSAQKNPTAFYLCASSAISQETQYFGPGTRLLVL.

The chain employs TRBV5-4 and TRBJ2-1; 15 positions agree with TRBD2. The CDR3 covers 16 residues. J gave up 4 bases and V 4 bases, and 3 bases lay outside the gene matches. Germline V gene sequence: CDR1 SGHNT, CDR2 YYREEE (reference sequence). CDR3 sequence reads: CASSGLAGGLYNEQFF. The CDR3 DNA is TGTGCCAGCAGCGGACTAGCGGGGGGGCTTTACAATGAGCAGTTCTTC.

This clone came up a few times. V is TRBV9 and J is TRBJ1-2; no definite D call. Germline CDR1 and CDR2: SGDLS and YYNGEE. Trimming took 3 bases from V and 8 from J, leaving 8 bases between them. The CDR3 is made up of 11 amino acids. The CDR3 DNA follows: TGTGCCAGCAGCGCCGACTTCGGCTACACCTTC. It translates to CASSADFGYTF.

The chain employs TRBV7-2 and TRBJ2-1; 8 bases are shared with TRBD2. This CDR3 is 18 amino acids long. The junction had 13 bases not matched to a gene; V was cut back by 4 bases and J by 2 bases. Germline V gene sequence: CDR1 SGHTA, CDR2 FQGNSA. CDR3 loop: CASSSSRIAGFTYNEQFF. For the CDR3, the DNA is TGTGCCAGCAGCTCCAGCAGGATAGCGGGGTTTACCTACAATGAGCAGTTCTTC.

The chain employs TRBV4-1 and TRBJ2-7, with a possible D match to TRBD2 (5 bases). Trimming stripped 4 bases from V and 3 bases from J, with 10 bases between. From germline, CDR1 is MGHRA and CDR2 YSYEKL. CDR3 size: 13 residues. The CDR3 nucleotides are TGCGCCAGCAGCCTACAACTAGACTACGAGCAGTACTTC. Its protein is CASSLQLDYEQYF.

The rearrangement uses TRBV13 and TRBJ2-7; a possible D gene is TRBD1 (6 bases). V was clipped by 2 bases and J by 2 bases, with 10 bases between them. Germline-derived CDR1 and CDR2 are PRHDT and FYEKMQ (reference sequence). There are 14 residues in the CDR3. CDR3 in amino acids: CASSLRTGTYEQYF. The CDR3 region has the DNA TGTGCCAGCAGCTTACGCACAGGGACCTACGAGCAGTACTTC.

The chain combines TRBV7-2 with TRBJ1-1; D is possibly TRBD1 (6 bases). Trimming removed 4 bases from V and 0 bases from J, with 9 bases in between. The CDR3 extends over 14 amino acids. Germline loops: CDR1 SGHTA, CDR2 FQGNSA. CDR3 loop: CASSWRQVNTEAFF. CDR3 nucleotides: TGTGCCAGCAGCTGGAGACAGGTGAACACTGAAGCTTTCTTT.

The chain employs TRBV10-3 and TRBJ2-2; maybe TRBD2 (6 bases). The CDR3 has 13 residues. Trimming took 10 bases from V and 1 from J, leaving 10 bases between them. Germline V lookup: CDR1 ENHRY, CDR2 SYGVKD. The CDR3 nucleotides read TGTGCCACTGTGGGGGGGAACACCGGGGAGCTGTTTTTT. This gives the protein CATVGGNTGELFF.

V is TRBV27 and J is TRBJ1-5; D is possibly TRBD1 (5 bases). This CDR3 is 18 amino acids long. V gave up 0 bases and J gave up 0 bases, with 15 bases separating them. Looked up from germline, CDR1 is MNHEY and CDR2 is SMNVEV (reference sequence). The CDR3 DNA reads TGTGCCAGCAGTTTATCGCGGGACGGGGGATATAGCAATCAGCCCCAGCATTTT. Its translation is CASSLSRDGGYSNQPQHF.

This clone was seen just once. This chain uses TRBV5-5 with TRBJ1-5; D perhaps matches TRBD1 (5 bases). The V gene lost 3 bases and the J gene lost 0 bases, with 13 bases spanning the gap. CDR3 length equals 16 residues. Germline CDR1 reads SGHKS; CDR2 reads YYEKEE (reference sequence). CDR3 nucleotides: TGTGCCAGCAGCTCCGCGGGGGGAAATAGCAATCAGCCCCAGCATTTT. Amino acid sequence: CASSSAGGNSNQPQHF.

The chain is built from TRBV6-1 and TRBJ2-7; D unresolved. Germline CDR1 is MNHNS and CDR2 is SASEGT. Trimming removed 2 bases from V and 0 bases from J, with 8 bases in between. The CDR3 has 14 residues. The CDR3, as DNA: TGTGCCAGCAGTGAATTTCTGTACTCCTACGAGCAGTACTTC. Protein sequence: CASSEFLYSYEQYF.

The rearrangement links TRBV7-2 to TRBJ1-6; D gene unclear. Germline CDR1 SGHTA, CDR2 FQGNSA. Trimming stripped 5 bases from V and 6 bases from J, with 17 bases between. The length of the CDR3 is 16 residues. The CDR3: CASSRPTRGGNSPLHF. The CDR3 DNA is TGTGCCAGCAGCCGACCCACACGGGGAGGTAATTCACCCCTCCACTTT.

The rearrangement uses TRBV5-6 and TRBJ1-5; TRBD1 agrees at 7 bases. This CDR3 comprises 15 residues. With V trimmed by 2 bases and J by 7 bases, 9 bases remained unmatched. Germline V gives CDR1 SGHDT, CDR2 YYEEEE. CDR3 region: CASSFRQGLGQPQHF. CDR3 sequence (DNA): TGTGCCAGCAGCTTCAGACAGGGCCTGGGACAGCCCCAGCATTTT. Full variable domain (outside the CDR3, taken from reference TRBV5-6 and TRBJ1-5): DAGVTQSPTHLIKTRGQQVTLRCSPKSGHDTVSWYQQALGQGPQFIFQYYEEEERQRGNFPDRFSGHQFPNYSSELNVNALLLGDSALYLCASSFRQGLGQPQHFGDGTRLSIL.

The rearrangement uses TRBV19 and TRBJ2-7; a weak D match, TRBD1 (6 bases). Germline V lookup: CDR1 LNHDA, CDR2 SQIVND (reference sequence). The CDR3 contains 15 residues. V was trimmed by 5 bases and J by 2 bases, leaving 16 bases between them. The CDR3 region is CASSFTRDKAYEQYF. The CDR3 nucleotides read TGTGCCAGTAGTTTTACCCGGGACAAAGCCTACGAGCAGTACTTC.

J is TRBJ1-4 and V is TRBV19; D perhaps matches TRBD1 (6 bases). The ends were cut back, 3 bases at V and 6 bases at J, with 11 bases in the middle. The V gene's germline CDR1 is LNHDA and CDR2 SQIVND (reference sequence). The CDR3 sequence is 14 residues long. The CDR3 reads CASSIGGRDEKLFF. DNA of the CDR3: TGTGCCAGTAGTATCGGGGGGCGCGATGAAAAACTGTTTTTT.

This chain uses TRBV5-1 with TRBJ1-1; 9 bases agree with TRBD1. Germline trimming cut 4 bases from V and 0 bases from J; bases unmatched to any gene: 4. The CDR3 is 15 amino acids. Germline loops: CDR1 SGHRS, CDR2 YFSETQ. The CDR3 spells CASSGTGTMNTEAFF. CDR3 bases: TGCGCCAGCAGCGGGACAGGGACCATGAACACTGAAGCTTTCTTT.

Regarding this clone: The same CDR3 arises from other DNA sequences in this sample as well. The chain has TRBV7-9 and TRBJ2-1, with TRBD2 matching 15 bases. CDR1 SEHNR and CDR2 FQNEAQ come from the germline V gene (reference sequence). The CDR3 is 17 amino acids. The V gene end was trimmed by 0 bases and the J gene end by 10 bases; junction bases not matched to a gene: 7. Here the CDR3 reads CASSLAGGLAGGREQFF. The CDR3 coding sequence is TGTGCCAGCAGCTTAGCAGGGGGACTAGCGGGAGGTCGAGAGCAGTTCTTC.

This chain connects TRBV18 to TRBJ1-2, with a weak D call TRBD1 (6 bases). Per the germline V gene, CDR1 is KGHSH and CDR2 is LQKENI. This CDR3 spans 15 amino acids. V shed 2 bases and J shed 2 bases, with 12 bases lying between them. Written as DNA, the CDR3 is TGTGCCAGCTCACCAAACCGGCAGGGGAACTATGGCTACACCTTC. Translated: CASSPNRQGNYGYTF. Supplemented by reference TRBV18 and TRBJ1-2, the full variable domain reads NAGVMQNPRHLVRRRGQEARLRCSPMKGHSHVYWYRQLPEEGLKFMVYLQKENIIDESGMPKERFSAEFPKEGPSILRIQQVVRGDSAAYFCASSPNRQGNYGYTFGSGTRLTVV.

V and J are TRBV11-3 and TRBJ2-2; TRBD1 agrees at 8 bases. V lost 0 bases and J lost 6; bases outside the gene matches: 3. Germline V gene lookup returns CDR1 SGHNT and CDR2 YENEEA. The CDR3 contains 15 residues. The CDR3 spells CASSLDLTGAGELFF. CDR3 bases: TGTGCCAGCAGCTTAGATTTGACAGGGGCCGGGGAGCTGTTTTTT.

The chain joins TRBV10-3 to TRBJ2-6; TRBD2 is a possible D gene (7 bases). Germline V gives CDR1 ENHRY, CDR2 SYGVKD. Deletions cut 0 bases from V and 3 bases from J, with 24 bases between. The CDR3 contains 21 residues. CDR3 sequence reads: CAISESRSGAGVLVGANVLTF. The CDR3 coding sequence is TGTGCCATCAGTGAGTCCAGATCGGGGGCGGGAGTCTTAGTTGGGGCCAACGTCCTGACTTTC.

The chain uses TRBV2 and TRBJ2-1; 13 bases align to TRBD2. Trimming at V came to 3 bases and at J to 3 bases, leaving 2 bases not matched to a gene. The CDR3 sequence is 16 residues long. Germline V gene data show CDR1 as SNHLY and CDR2 as FYNNEI. The CDR3 loop reads CASSDTSGGDYNEQFF. The CDR3, as DNA: TGTGCCAGCAGTGATACTAGCGGGGGGGACTACAATGAGCAGTTCTTC. Using reference TRBV2 and TRBJ2-1 for the parts outside the CDR3, the full variable domain is EPEVTQTPSHQVTQMGQEVILRCVPISNHLYFYWYRQILGQKVEFLVSFYNNEISEKSEIFDDQFSVERPDGSNFTLKIRSTKLEDSAMYFCASSDTSGGDYNEQFFGPGTRLTVL.

The CDR3 nucleotides read TGTGCCAGCAGCTTGCTCCAGGGCGGAAAGGAAAAACTGTTTTTT. This codes for CASSLLQGGKEKLFF. This rearrangement joins TRBV5-4 to TRBJ1-4; possibly TRBD1 for D (5 bases). This CDR3 comprises 15 residues. Trimming stripped 1 base from V and 8 bases from J, with 15 bases between. The germline gives CDR1 SGHNT, CDR2 YYREEE (reference sequence).

V is TRBV19 and J is TRBJ2-7; tentative D call: TRBD1 (6 bases). The CDR3 spans 15 residues. With 0 bases removed from V and 2 bases from J, the gap between germline ends came to 11 bases. Germline CDR1 is LNHDA and CDR2 is SQIVND (reference sequence). The CDR3 region has the DNA TGTGCCAGTAGTATAGATCGGACAGTAGCCTACGAGCAGTACTTC. Protein sequence: CASSIDRTVAYEQYF.

V usage is TRBV11-3 and J usage is TRBJ2-3; D is possibly TRBD2 (6 bases). There are 16 residues in the CDR3. CDR1 is SGHNT, CDR2 YENEEA, per germline. Trimming took 7 bases from V and 4 from J, leaving 21 bases between them. The CDR3 spells CASNILGGGYADTQYF. The CDR3 nucleotides read TGTGCCAGCAACATTCTCGGGGGAGGATATGCAGATACGCAGTATTTT.

The CDR3 protein is CAWSGSGDTQYF. The CDR3 DNA follows: TGTGCCTGGAGTGGAAGCGGAGATACGCAGTATTTT. The J gene is TRBJ2-3, the V gene TRBV30; D possibly corresponds to TRBD2 (5 bases). The germline V and J ends were trimmed by 1 base and 5 bases, with 7 bases remaining between them. Germline V gives CDR1 GTSNPN, CDR2 SVGIG (reference sequence). CDR3 length: 12 residues. The complete variable domain, with remaining parts taken from reference TRBV30 and TRBJ2-3, reads SQTIHQWPATLVQPVGSPLSLECTVEGTSNPNLYWYRQAAGRGLQLLFYSVGIGQISSEVPQNLSASRPQDRQFILSSKKLLLSDSGFYLCAWSGSGDTQYFGPGTRLTVL.

This chain uses TRBV30 with TRBJ1-2, with D possibly TRBD1 on 6 matching bases. The CDR3 covers 16 residues. Germline V gives CDR1 GTSNPN, CDR2 SVGIG (reference sequence). Trimming removed 2 bases at V and 4 bases at J, with 20 bases between. CDR3 residues: CAWSPPFGQRLYGYTF. In DNA, the CDR3 is TGTGCCTGGAGTCCTCCTTTTGGACAGAGGCTCTATGGCTACACCTTC.

The rearrangement uses TRBV4-1 and TRBJ2-1; D gene unclear. V lost 1 base to trimming and J lost 11 bases, with 9 bases between them. The germline gives CDR1 MGHRA, CDR2 YSYEKL. CDR3 length: 12 residues. For the CDR3, the DNA is TGCGCCAGCAGCCAAGGGGCCGATCAGCAGTTCTTC. Protein sequence: CASSQGADQQFF.